This TCR beta chain was identified in a study of glioma-infiltrating T cells after dendritic cell vaccination. Study in general: Dendritic cells derived from monocytes and pulsed with autologous tumor lysate formed the vaccine.

Data came from immunoSEQ multiplex PCR; TCRdb stores just in-frame clones and leaves some out. The table records around 62,000 clones, around four fifths of them present only once. Germline CDR1 is SGHDT and CDR2 is YYEEEE. The J segment lost 6 bases and the V segment lost 2 bases, leaving 9 bases of the junction unmatched. The length of the CDR3 is 17 residues. Sample: blood, taken before dendritic cell vaccination. The sequence was obtained from a human donor with glioblastoma. The chain has TRBV5-6 and TRBJ1-6; the match to TRBD1 covers 9 bases. The DNA of the CDR3 is TGTGCCAGCAGCTTACTACAGGGGGCAAGAGGTAATTCACCCCTCCACTTT. Amino acid sequence: CASSLLQGARGNSPLHF.